This entry lists 11 T cell receptor beta chains sequenced from one sample in a study of blood T cell repertoires in COVID-19. TCRdb's copy holds only in-frame clones and misses some; the assay was immunoSEQ multiplex PCR. The sample lists around 270,000 clones; about 89% were seen once. The specimen was peripheral blood. The receptors here all came from a man aged 25 to 40 with acute or convalescent COVID-19.

The chain is built from TRBV15 and TRBJ1-5; 9 bases are shared with TRBD1. The germline CDR1 and CDR2 sequences are LNHNV and YYDKDF (reference sequence). The CDR3 runs to 15 residues. The V and J ends lost 5 bases and 6 bases, in that order; junction bases with no gene match: 8. CDR3 amino acids: CATSRTGARSQPQHF. The CDR3 coding sequence is TGTGCCACCAGCCGGACAGGGGCGCGTAGTCAGCCCCAGCATTTT.

The chain links TRBV30 to TRBJ1-6, with D uncertain. Trimming left V 7 bases short and J 1 base short, with 14 bases between. Germline V CDR1 and CDR2: GTSNPN, SVGIG (reference sequence). This CDR3 has 15 residues. The CDR3 DNA sequence: TGTGCCTTTACCTACGAAGCTTCCTATAATTCACCCCTCCACTTT. This encodes CAFTYEASYNSPLHF.

The chain is built from TRBV2 and TRBJ1-2; D may be TRBD1 (6 bases). This CDR3 comprises 12 residues. The ends were cut back, 9 bases at V and 10 bases at J, with 18 bases in the middle. The germline CDR1 and CDR2 sequences are SNHLY and FYNNEI. The CDR3 region is CARRLWDTDYTF. The CDR3 nucleotides are TGTGCCAGAAGGCTCTGGGACACCGACTACACCTTC.

The rearrangement joins TRBV28 to TRBJ1-2, with 7 bases that match TRBD1. The V and J ends lost 7 bases and 8 bases, in that order; junction bases with no gene match: 7. This CDR3 has 12 amino acids. In germline, CDR1 is MDHEN, CDR2 SYDVKM. The CDR3 protein is CASTQQGNGYTF. The CDR3 DNA follows: TGTGCCAGCACACAACAGGGGAACGGCTACACCTTC.

The V call is TRBV4-1, the J call TRBJ2-3, with 8 bases matching TRBD2. This CDR3 has 18 amino acids. V was clipped by 4 bases and J by 2 bases; unmatched bases: 14. Germline-derived CDR1 and CDR2 are MGHRA and YSYEKL. In DNA form, the CDR3 reads TGCGCCAGCAGCCGCACTGCGGGGGGAGGGGGGAACACAGATACGCAGTATTTT. This codes for CASSRTAGGGGNTDTQYF.

CDR3 bases: TGTGCCAGCAGTTATCACCGGGACTCGAGTGACTACACCTTC. It translates to CASSYHRDSSDYTF. The chain recombines TRBV6-5 with TRBJ1-2, with D possibly matching TRBD1 (5 bases). Germline CDR1 reads MNHEY; CDR2 reads SVGAGI. Trimming shortened V by 3 bases and J by 10 bases, and 18 bases separated the two germline ends. The CDR3 sequence is 14 residues long.

This clone was observed a handful of times. The genes are TRBV28 and TRBJ1-6; TRBD1 agrees at 9 bases. Trimming removed 6 bases from V and 11 bases from J; junction bases left unmatched: 11. The CDR3 is made up of 15 amino acids. The germline V gene encodes CDR1 MDHEN and CDR2 SYDVKM. CDR3 sequence (DNA): TGTGCCAGCAGGCAATCCGGGACAGGGAGGCCACCCCTCCACTTT. Translation gives CASRQSGTGRPPLHF.

V is TRBV28 and J is TRBJ2-5; the D gene is possibly TRBD2 (5 bases). The CDR3 consists of 16 residues. V lost 4 bases to trimming and J lost 4 bases, with 19 bases between them. Looked up from germline, CDR1 is MDHEN and CDR2 is SYDVKM. The CDR3 DNA follows: TGTGCCAGCAGTTCCGGGGATATGGGGTCAGGAGAGACCCAGTACTTC. Amino acids: CASSSGDMGSGETQYF.

The chain has TRBV19 and TRBJ1-1; 7 bases fit TRBD1. Germline loops: CDR1 LNHDA, CDR2 SQIVND (reference sequence). V was clipped by 7 bases and J by 3 bases; unmatched bases: 8. The CDR3 covers 14 residues. The CDR3 DNA reads as TGTGCCAGTAACCGTAACAGGGGATACACTGAAGCTTTCTTT. Its protein is CASNRNRGYTEAFF.

The chain links TRBV21-1 to TRBJ1-4; TRBD1, the D gene given by the table, was not confirmed from the DNA. TRBV21-1 is deemed a pseudogene. The CDR3 runs 17 residues. Written as DNA, the CDR3 is TGTGCCAGCAGCCCTCAGGGGACGGCTGCAACTAATGAAAAACTGTTTTTT. Translation gives CASSPQGTAATNEKLFF.

J is TRBJ2-7 and V is TRBV10-3; 8 bases match TRBD2. CDR1 and CDR2 from the germline V gene are ENHRY and SYGVKD. The CDR3 covers 13 residues. With 5 bases clipped from V and 2 bases from J, the junction kept 2 bases outside the gene matches. CDR3 DNA sequence: TGTGCCATCAGTCGGGAGGGGACCTACGAGCAGTACTTC. Amino acid sequence: CAISREGTYEQYF.